The rows below give T cell receptor beta chains drawn from one sample of a study of metastatic and nonmetastatic thyroid tumors. Using MiXCR, TCRdb reanalyzed the PCR reads. The sample carries tens of thousands of clones, 14% to 15% recorded once. Sequenced sample: blood. Every receptor here comes from a female donor with papillary thyroid cancer or a benign thyroid nodule (not recorded which). Some clones in this sample may be carry-over from other donors' samples. Both conserved end residues are part of each CDR3. D genes are given only for firm matches. Size tells how often a clone was seen (once, few, many) or the class of an expanded clone, and some rows leave it out.

abundance | j_gene | v_gene | d_gene | CDR3nt | CDR3aa
many | TRBJ2-7 | TRBV5-1 | TRBD1 | TGCGCCAGCAGCCCGGGACAGGACTACGAGCAGTACTTC | CASSPGQDYEQYF
many | TRBJ1-1 | TRBV5-4 | - | TGTGCCAGCCCCCGGGGGGGACAACAAGAGACTGAAGCTTTCTTT | CASPRGGQQETEAFF
many | TRBJ2-5 | TRBV11-1 | TRBD2 | TGTGCCAGCAGCACCCGGACTAGCGGGAGGGCTGACGGGGAGACCCAGTACTTC | CASSTRTSGRADGETQYF
many | TRBJ2-1 | TRBV27 | - | TGTGCCAGCAGTTTTGAGAGGGCCGTATATGAGCAGTTCTTC | CASSFERAVYEQFF
many | TRBJ1-1 | TRBV6-4 | TRBD1 | TGTGCCGGCAGCGACGGGACAGGGGGCCTATCGGGCGGGAACACTGAAGCTTTCTTT | CAGSDGTGGLSGGNTEAFF
many | TRBJ1-5 | TRBV4-1 | TRBD1 | TGCGCCAGCAGCCAAGATTGGGGAGACAGGGGTTACCAGCCCCAGCATTTT | CASSQDWGDRGYQPQHF
medium-sized | TRBJ1-2 | TRBV11-3 | TRBD1 | TGTGCCAGCAGCTTAGATATAAGGACAGGGACCTATGGCTACACCTTC | CASSLDIRTGTYGYTF
medium-sized | TRBJ1-2 | TRBV12-3/TRBV12-4 | - | TGTGCCAGCACACCGGGAGCCCCTAACTATGGCTACACCTTC | CASTPGAPNYGYTF
- | TRBJ1-2 | TRBV20-1 | - | TGCAGTGCTAGCGTGCAATGGGAGGGCTACACCTTC | CSASVQWEGYTF
- | TRBJ2-7 | TRBV3-1 | - | TGTGCCAGCAGCCAAGCGTACAGGGCCTACGAGCAGTACTTC | CASSQAYRAYEQYF
medium-sized | TRBJ2-7 | TRBV6-1 | TRBD1 | TGTGCCAGCAGGGACAGGGTGGACGAGCAGTACTTC | CASRDRVDEQYF
many | TRBJ2-7 | TRBV2 | TRBD2 | TGTGCCAGCAGTGAAGACGCGGGACTAGCGGGATTCCACGAGCAGTACTTC | CASSEDAGLAGFHEQYF
many | TRBJ2-1 | TRBV4-2 | TRBD1 | TGTGCCAGCAGCCTTCACACCGGGACAGGGTGGCTCAATGAGCAGTTCTTC | CASSLHTGTGWLNEQFF
many | TRBJ2-2 | TRBV28 | - | TGTGCCAGCAGAGGCGGAGCGAACACCGGGGAGCTGTTTTTT | CASRGGANTGELFF
few | TRBJ2-3 | TRBV28 | TRBD1 | TGTGCCAGCAGTTCGGGACAGGGAACCTCCTCAGATACGCAGTATTTT | CASSSGQGTSSDTQYF
many | TRBJ1-6 | TRBV2 | TRBD1 | TGTGCCAGCAGCCCTAACACAGGGGAGTCACCCCTCCACTTT | CASSPNTGESPLHF
many | TRBJ1-1 | TRBV19 | - | TGTGCCAGTAGTAAGTGGGGGCTGGGCACTGAAGCTTTCTTT | CASSKWGLGTEAFF
many | TRBJ1-1 | TRBV28 | - | TGTGCCAGCAGGGGTAACACTGAAGCTTTCTTT | CASRGNTEAFF
many | TRBJ1-5 | TRBV7-8 | TRBD1 | TGTGCCAGCAGCTTAGGGCAGGGGGTGGATCAGCCCCAGCATTTT | CASSLGQGVDQPQHF
many | TRBJ2-1 | TRBV7-9 | TRBD2 | TGTGCCAGCAGCTACTATAGCGGGAGTGGGAGTGATGAGCAGTTCTTC | CASSYYSGSGSDEQFF
- | TRBJ2-5 | TRBV5-1 | TRBD1 | TGCGCCAGCAGCCCTGGACAGGTGGAGACCCAGTACTTC | CASSPGQVETQYF
medium-sized | TRBJ2-7 | TRBV6-1 | TRBD1 | TGTGCCAGCAGACAAGGGACAGGGGCCGAGCAGTACTTC | CASRQGTGAEQYF
medium-sized | TRBJ2-1 | TRBV24-1 | - | TGTGCCACCAGTGATGCTGCGCGGGATTCCTACAATGAGCAGTTCTTC | CATSDAARDSYNEQFF
- | TRBJ1-4 | TRBV6-1 | - | TGTGCCAGCAGTCTAACCACAACTAATGAAAAACCGTTTTTT | CASSLTTTNEKPFF
many | TRBJ2-7 | TRBV18 | TRBD2 | TGTGCCAGCTCCCCGGGGGGGGCGGTATTGACCTACGAGCAGTACTTC | CASSPGGAVLTYEQYF
medium-sized | TRBJ1-2 | TRBV20-1 | - | TGCAGTGCTAGACCCTACTCCCAGGTCATAAAGCACTATGGCTACACCTTC | CSARPYSQVIKHYGYTF